One TCR beta chain is described in this entry. This sample stems from a study of OX40 agonist ivuxolimab in advanced cancers. TCRdb's table, derived via immunoSEQ multiplex PCR, lists solely in-frame clones and lacks some. The data show about 61,000 clones, approximately 91% seen once. This CDR3 comprises 14 residues. The V gene lost 7 bases and the J gene lost 1 base, with 14 bases spanning the gap. CDR1 SQVTM and CDR2 ANQGSEA come from the germline V gene. The genes are TRBV29-1 and TRBJ2-1; the D is unclear. This receptor was identified in an adult with an advanced solid tumor such as melanoma, head and neck, liver or kidney cancer. The sample was CD4+ or CD8+ T cells sorted from blood, taken in a trial of the OX40 agonist ivuxolimab. CDR3 loop: CSALIPGSYNEQFF. The CDR3 DNA reads TGCAGCGCACTCATCCCAGGATCCTACAATGAGCAGTTCTTC.